Described below is a single T cell receptor beta chain sequence and its context. Its target is not known. Some clones are missing from TCRdb's copy, which holds only in-frame ones; the method was immunoSEQ multiplex PCR. The sample records nearly 25,000 clones, around two thirds being singletons. Trimming took 6 bases from V and 1 from J; bases not matched to a gene: 5. The V gene's germline CDR1 is KGHSH and CDR2 LQKENI. The CDR3 is 14 amino acids. The data are from a study of T cells in narcolepsy. Regarding the study as a whole: Autoreactive HCRT-specific and TRIB2-specific clonotypes were marked in same-patient CSF-versus-blood CD4+ comparisons.

The gene calls are TRBV18 and TRBJ1-1; 7 positions agree with TRBD1. Sequencing was carried out using memory (CD45RA-) CD4+ T cells from blood. The receptor was isolated from a human donor in good health. CDR3 in amino acids: CASSPNRGNTEAFF. The DNA for the CDR3 is TGTGCCAGCTCGCCGAACAGGGGGAACACTGAAGCTTTCTTT.